This TCR beta chain was obtained from a study of T cells in Graves' hyperthyroidism and ophthalmopathy. General study results and limits: Peripheral blood also featured most of the thyroid clonotypes expanded above 0.001.

This clonotype was detected ten times or more. Its antigen is not identified. Amplification of TCR beta CDR3 regions was performed using RNA transcripts as template. TCR CDR3 underwent first-round RT-PCR with the HTBI primer set. TCRdb used MiXCR to reprocess the multiplex PCR reads, holding one entry per CDR3 protein. The profile shows around 420,000 distinct CDR3 sequences, approximately 13% of them singletons. The source is a woman aged 18-29 years with Graves' hyperthyroidism. The sequencing input was blood.

DNA of the CDR3: TGCGCCAGCAGCGGAACCCTAGCGGGAGGGTGGAATGAGCAGTTCTTC. Its protein product is CASSGTLAGGWNEQFF. The chain has TRBV5-1 and TRBJ2-1; 12 bases map to TRBD2. This CDR3 spans 16 amino acids. V dropped 4 bases and J dropped 7; count of bases not matched to a gene: 9. Looked up from germline, CDR1 is SGHRS and CDR2 is YFSETQ.